These T cell receptor beta chains were read from a single sample in a study of blood T cell repertoires in COVID-19. The assay was immunoSEQ multiplex PCR, and TCRdb's table has in-frame clones only and misses some. The profile shows a few hundred thousand clones, roughly 77% of them singletons. Sequenced: peripheral blood. The receptors come from a woman older than 75 with acute or convalescent COVID-19. The CDR3 runs from the conserved cysteine through the conserved F or W. The D gene is left open where the match is weak. Clone size is not always given. Where it is, it says once, few, many or a class for expanded clones.

DNA	CDR3	D	size	J	length	V
TGTGCCAGTCTGGATGGACTGGCGAGCGGGGAGCTGTTTTTT	CASLDGLASGELFF	-	-	TRBJ2-2	14	TRBV19
TGTGCCAGCAGTTTATCAGGGGTAGGCTACACCTTC	CASSLSGVGYTF	-	-	TRBJ1-2	12	TRBV12-3/TRBV12-4
TGCGCCAGCAGCGGGGGACTGCTGAACACTGAAGCTTTCTTT	CASSGGLLNTEAFF	-	-	TRBJ1-1	14	TRBV5-1
TGTGCCAGCCGCCTTGGGGGGAACTATGGCTACACCTTC	CASRLGGNYGYTF	-	-	TRBJ1-2	13	TRBV27
TGCGCCAGCAGCCAAGAGGAGTCCGGGTTTCCCGGGGAGCTGTTTTTT	CASSQEESGFPGELFF	-	many	TRBJ2-2	16	TRBV4-3
TGTGCCAGCCAGAGCCGGCAGGGCTACGAGCAGTACTTC	CASQSRQGYEQYF	-	-	TRBJ2-7	13	TRBV6-5
TGTGCCAGCAGCCCGGGGACAGCCGGCTATGGCTACACCTTC	CASSPGTAGYGYTF	TRBD1	-	TRBJ1-2	14	TRBV5-4
TGTGCCAGCAGCTTGGCCGGCGGATCTGGCTACGAGCAGTACTTC	CASSLAGGSGYEQYF	-	-	TRBJ2-7	15	TRBV5-4
TGTGCTAGTGGATCGGGACAGGGAAACTCTGGGGCCAACGTCCTGACTTTC	CASGSGQGNSGANVLTF	TRBD1	-	TRBJ2-6	17	TRBV12-5
TGTGCCAGTAGTATAAGGAGTGGCTTACCCTCTGGAAACACCATATATTTT	CASSIRSGLPSGNTIYF	-	-	TRBJ1-3	17	TRBV19
TGTGCCAGCAGTTACCAGGGGGTAAATGAAGCTTTCTTT	CASSYQGVNEAFF	TRBD1	-	TRBJ1-1	13	TRBV6-6